The entry below describes one TCR beta chain. Per the original methods: Reference gene primer amplification gave nucleated cell count estimates. The assay was immunoSEQ multiplex PCR, and TCRdb's table has in-frame clones only and misses some. V, J and clone size were drawn from that table, and D and trimming were deduced from the DNA. This table has about 170,000 clones, approximately 80% appearing once. Patients in Seattle were enrolled during active infection, then followed longitudinally. Per germline, CDR1 LGHNA and CDR2 YNFKEQ. The V end lost 3 bases, the J end lost 9 bases, and 21 bases lay between the germline ends. The CDR3 sequence is 16 residues long. These data come from a study of blood T cell repertoires in COVID-19.

V is TRBV4-2 and J is TRBJ2-1; tentative D call: TRBD2 (7 bases). The clonotype comes from a woman aged 80 or over with COVID-19, enrolled during active disease. The material sequenced was peripheral blood. CDR3 coding DNA: TGTGCCAGCAGCCAGGGGGGCGGGGGAGCAGAGGGTGAGCAGTTCTTC. Encoded protein: CASSQGGGGAEGEQFF.